A selection of T cell receptor beta chains follows, all from one sample in a study of radiation and T cells in renal cell carcinoma. Profiling relied on immunoSEQ multiplex PCR, and the TCRdb table lists in-frame clones only, not all of them. Of 100,000 to 150,000 clones in the sample, approximately 85% were seen once. The sequenced sample was blood, obtained from a patient whose treatment included radiotherapy and nephrectomy. The origin of the receptors is a man aged 45-65 years with renal cell carcinoma. Both conserved end residues are part of each CDR3. The D gene is left open where the match is weak. Size is stated for part of the rows, as once, few or many counts, or as a class when the clone is expanded.

13 TRBJ1-1 TRBV7-3 TRBD1 NA CASSFGDSTEAFF TGTGCCAGCAGCTTCGGGGACAGCACTGAAGCTTTCTTT
13 TRBJ1-1 TRBV6-5 NA NA CASSSGAFTEAFF TGTGCCAGCAGCTCGGGGGCTTTTACTGAAGCTTTCTTT
15 TRBJ2-5 TRBV7-7 NA few CASSLSPTGKETQYF TGTGCTAGCAGCTTATCCCCGACCGGTAAAGAGACCCAGTACTTC
16 TRBJ1-2 TRBV6-1 NA NA CASSERAGPGNYGYTF TGTGCCAGCAGTGAAAGAGCGGGGCCTGGAAACTATGGCTACACCTTC
13 TRBJ2-1 TRBV9 NA NA CASSVLTYNEQFF TGTGCCAGCAGCGTGCTGACCTACAATGAGCAGTTCTTC
14 TRBJ2-1 TRBV5-4 NA NA CASSSGADVYGQFF TGTGCCAGCAGTTCCGGCGCAGATGTTTATGGGCAGTTCTTC
12 TRBJ2-1 TRBV5-6 NA once CASSRVDNEQFF TGTGCCAGCAGCCGGGTCGACAATGAGCAGTTCTTC
15 TRBJ2-7 TRBV7-9 TRBD2 NA CASSFGSSGAYEQYF TGTGCCAGCAGCTTCGGGTCTAGCGGGGCCTACGAGCAGTACTTC
17 TRBJ2-2 TRBV10-3 TRBD2 NA CAISGGEFAGGTGELFF TGTGCCATCAGTGGGGGCGAGTTCGCGGGAGGCACCGGGGAGCTGTTTTTT
14 TRBJ1-5 TRBV18 TRBD1 few CASSPRGQDQPQHF TGTGCCAGCTCACCGAGGGGGCAGGATCAGCCCCAGCATTTT
13 TRBJ2-5 TRBV16 NA NA CASSQSPQETQYF TGTGCCAGCAGCCAATCCCCCCAAGAGACCCAGTACTTC
15 TRBJ2-1 TRBV5-1 TRBD1 NA CASKKRTGLNNEQFF TGCGCCAGCAAAAAAAGGACAGGGCTTAACAATGAGCAGTTCTTC
12 TRBJ2-5 TRBV30 NA once CAWNGGQETQYF TGTGCCTGGAATGGGGGGCAAGAGACCCAGTACTTC
16 TRBJ2-4 TRBV5-4 TRBD1 once CASSLEGGTGRYIQYF TGTGCCAGCAGCTTGGAGGGCGGGACAGGGAGGTACATTCAGTACTTC
18 TRBJ1-3 TRBV9 NA NA CASSVEGEGVGSGNTIYF TGTGCCAGCAGCGTAGAGGGGGAAGGGGTTGGCTCTGGAAACACCATATATTTT
14 TRBJ2-7 TRBV6-6 NA NA CASSWGDSSYEQYF TGTGCCAGCAGTTGGGGAGACAGCTCCTACGAGCAGTACTTC
15 TRBJ2-7 TRBV6-5 NA NA CASSYSVAESYEQYF TGTGCCAGCAGTTACTCAGTAGCGGAATCCTACGAGCAGTACTTC
15 TRBJ1-5 TRBV19 NA NA CASSIGGGGYQPQHF TGTGCCAGTAGTATCGGGGGCGGAGGGTACCAGCCCCAGCATTTT
14 TRBJ2-7 TRBV5-1 NA NA CASSLELSTYEQYF TGCGCCAGCAGCTTGGAACTTAGCACCTACGAGCAGTACTTC
14 TRBJ1-5 TRBV2 TRBD1 NA CASRDDRGLQPQHF TGTGCCAGCAGGGACGACAGGGGGCTTCAGCCCCAGCATTTT
18 TRBJ2-5 TRBV6-1 TRBD2 NA CASSELLAGGIRKETQYF TGTGCCAGCAGTGAATTATTAGCGGGGGGAATACGGAAAGAGACCCAGTACTTC
14 TRBJ2-1 TRBV5-1 TRBD1 NA CASSGITGDGEQFF TGCGCCAGCAGCGGGATCACAGGGGATGGTGAGCAGTTCTTC